The sequence of this T cell receptor beta chain was determined in a study of blood T cells in healthy people across ages. Trimming shortened V by 5 bases and J by 6 bases, and 11 bases separated the two germline ends. There are 13 residues in the CDR3. Germline CDR1 reads LNHNV; CDR2 reads YYDKDF (reference sequence). It was approximately 10 milliliters of peripheral blood that were drawn from each donor. This clonotype has at least ten counts. As yet, its antigen is unknown. Next came a second PCR, run for about 7 to 12 cycles, which used a sample-barcoded 5' primer along with a J-beta primer mix. A template-switch adaptor with 12 random nucleotides tagged each cDNA molecule. TCRdb used MiXCR to reprocess the 5' RACE reads, holding one entry per CDR3 protein. The sample carries more than 800,000 distinct CDR3 sequences, about 28% recorded once. Notes on the study in general: Older individuals had lower TCR beta diversity per million T cells (the decline was roughly linear).

Sequencing was carried out using blood. The TCR comes from a woman of 80 years or more in good health. This rearrangement joins TRBV15 to TRBJ2-1; no firm D call. The CDR3 is CATSLGRTNEQFF. The CDR3 coding sequence is TGTGCCACCAGCCTGGGCCGGACCAATGAGCAGTTCTTC. The full variable domain, its missing parts supplied by reference TRBV15 and TRBJ2-1, is DAMVIQNPRYQVTQFGKPVTLSCSQTLNHNVMYWYQQKSSQAPKLLFHYYDKDFNNEADTPDNFQSRRPNTSFCFLDIRSPGLGDTAMYLCATSLGRTNEQFFGPGTRLTVL.